This entry concerns a single T cell receptor beta chain. Its antigen remains unidentified. The sample belongs to a study of shared clonotypes between healthy human individuals. As for the study in general: Per donor, three plates held CD4 naive cells, three held CD4 memory, two held CD8 naive and one held CD8 memory. Points from the study as a whole: Non-shared clonotypes had lower generation probabilities than clonotypes shared by all four sorted-subset donors.

The CDR3 consists of 17 residues. V gave up 7 bases and J gave up 7 bases, with 28 bases separating them. Germline CDR1 is SNHLY and CDR2 is FYNNEI. Each subset's genomic DNA was split evenly across several immunoSEQ plates. Assay: immunoSEQ multiplex PCR; the TCRdb copy retains only in-frame clones and omits some. The sample lists approximately 2.5 million clones, 85% to 95% occurring once. This clonotype originated in a man younger than 35 in good health. The V gene is TRBV2, the J gene TRBJ1-2; D unclear. The sample consisted of naive CD4+ T cells sorted from blood. The subset denotes: CD45RA+ positively selected. CDR3 residues: CASTFEKVLQFVGGYTF. The CDR3, as DNA: TGTGCCAGCACTTTTGAAAAGGTGCTACAGTTTGTCGGTGGCTACACCTTC.